A selection of T cell receptor beta chains follows, all from one sample in a study of shared clonotypes between healthy human individuals. The repertoire was sequenced with immunoSEQ multiplex PCR; TCRdb's copy has only in-frame clones and lacks some. There are more than 2,000,000 clones in the sample; around nine tenths occur only once, and about 0.13% lies in the top ten. Sequenced input: naive CD4+ T cells sorted from blood. The receptors derive from a man aged 18 to 29 in good health. CDR3s include the opening cysteine and the closing phenylalanine or tryptophan. The D gene is left open where the match is weak. For some rows the clone size is stated as once, few or many, or as a class when expanded; others skip it.

CDR3 protein: CASSSPGSGYTF; CDR3 DNA: TGTGCCAGCAGCTCCCCAGGGTCTGGCTACACCTTC; D gene: -; J gene: TRBJ1-2; clone size: -; V gene: TRBV7-2
CDR3 protein: CASSQDPLASGTQYF; CDR3 DNA: TGCGCCAGCAGCCAAGATCCCCTAGCGTCGGGGACCCAGTACTTC; D gene: -; J gene: TRBJ2-5; clone size: -; V gene: TRBV4-3
CDR3 protein: CASSDLSWATNEKLFF; CDR3 DNA: TGTGCCAGCAGTGACCTTAGTTGGGCAACTAATGAAAAACTGTTTTTT; D gene: -; J gene: TRBJ1-4; clone size: -; V gene: TRBV6-1
CDR3 protein: CASQTGGLYGYTF; CDR3 DNA: TGTGCCAGCCAGACAGGGGGCTTGTATGGCTACACCTTC; D gene: TRBD1; J gene: TRBJ1-2; clone size: -; V gene: TRBV2
CDR3 protein: CASSESPRGAQYF; CDR3 DNA: TGTGCCAGCAGTGAAAGCCCGAGGGGGGCCCAGTACTTC; D gene: -; J gene: TRBJ2-5; clone size: -; V gene: TRBV6-1
CDR3 protein: CASSYSGGAGVKNIQYF; CDR3 DNA: TGTGCCAGCAGCTACAGTGGTGGGGCTGGAGTCAAAAACATTCAGTACTTC; D gene: -; J gene: TRBJ2-4; clone size: -; V gene: TRBV13
CDR3 protein: CASSLAGLAAIRDTQYF; CDR3 DNA: TGTGCCAGCAGCTTAGCGGGACTAGCGGCGATCAGGGATACGCAGTATTTT; D gene: TRBD2; J gene: TRBJ2-3; clone size: -; V gene: TRBV7-8
CDR3 protein: CASRDGAYEQYF; CDR3 DNA: TGTGCCAGCCGGGACGGTGCCTACGAGCAGTACTTC; D gene: -; J gene: TRBJ2-7; clone size: -; V gene: TRBV5-4
CDR3 protein: CASSSALPQHSPLHF; CDR3 DNA: TGTGCCAGCAGCTCAGCACTTCCCCAACATTCACCCCTCCACTTT; D gene: -; J gene: TRBJ1-6; clone size: few; V gene: TRBV7-2
CDR3 protein: CAASGLAGHSYEQYF; CDR3 DNA: TGTGCCGCTAGCGGACTAGCGGGACACTCCTACGAGCAGTACTTC; D gene: TRBD2; J gene: TRBJ2-7; clone size: once; V gene: TRBV30
CDR3 protein: CASSIRRGTSEHYEQYF; CDR3 DNA: TGTGCCAGTAGTATTCGGAGAGGGACTAGCGAGCACTACGAGCAGTACTTC; D gene: TRBD2; J gene: TRBJ2-7; clone size: -; V gene: TRBV19
CDR3 protein: CASSISRGYEQYF; CDR3 DNA: TGTGCCAGTAGTATATCCCGAGGCTACGAGCAGTACTTC; D gene: -; J gene: TRBJ2-7; clone size: -; V gene: TRBV19
CDR3 protein: CASSVVGQGATDTQYF; CDR3 DNA: TGTGCCAGCAGCGTAGTCGGCCAGGGGGCCACAGATACGCAGTATTTT; D gene: TRBD1; J gene: TRBJ2-3; clone size: -; V gene: TRBV9
CDR3 protein: CASSIGQGALYGYTF; CDR3 DNA: TGTGCCAGCAGTATCGGACAGGGGGCTCTGTATGGCTACACCTTC; D gene: TRBD1; J gene: TRBJ1-2; clone size: -; V gene: TRBV28
CDR3 protein: CASSHGTAPGGYGYTF; CDR3 DNA: TGTGCCAGCAGTCACGGGACAGCCCCTGGTGGCTATGGCTACACCTTC; D gene: TRBD1; J gene: TRBJ1-2; clone size: -; V gene: TRBV27
CDR3 protein: CASSLWGRNEQYF; CDR3 DNA: TGTGCCAGCAGCTTGTGGGGTAGGAACGAGCAGTACTTC; D gene: -; J gene: TRBJ2-7; clone size: -; V gene: TRBV5-6
CDR3 protein: CASSTGTYYEQYF; CDR3 DNA: TGTGCCAGCAGTACCGGGACCTACTACGAGCAGTACTTC; D gene: -; J gene: TRBJ2-7; clone size: once; V gene: TRBV2
CDR3 protein: CASSLYISGSSGNTIYF; CDR3 DNA: TGCGCCAGCAGCTTGTACATATCAGGGAGCTCTGGAAACACCATATATTTT; D gene: -; J gene: TRBJ1-3; clone size: -; V gene: TRBV5-1
CDR3 protein: CAMAGTSGSLYEQYF; CDR3 DNA: TGTGCCATGGCCGGGACTAGCGGGAGCCTCTACGAGCAGTACTTC; D gene: TRBD2; J gene: TRBJ2-7; clone size: -; V gene: TRBV10-3
CDR3 protein: CASSEGSRGYGYTF; CDR3 DNA: TGTGCCAGCAGTGAGGGTTCCCGGGGCTATGGCTACACCTTC; D gene: -; J gene: TRBJ1-2; clone size: -; V gene: TRBV25-1
CDR3 protein: CASSDKGGQAAFF; CDR3 DNA: TGTGCCAGCAGTGACAAAGGGGGACAGGCGGCTTTCTTT; D gene: TRBD1; J gene: TRBJ1-1; clone size: -; V gene: TRBV6-4
CDR3 protein: CASSLASGIRNEQYF; CDR3 DNA: TGTGCCAGCAGCTTAGCTAGCGGCATAAGGAACGAGCAGTACTTC; D gene: -; J gene: TRBJ2-7; clone size: -; V gene: TRBV7-2
CDR3 protein: CASSQAVADTQYF; CDR3 DNA: TGTGCCAGCAGCCAGGCGGTGGCAGATACGCAGTATTTT; D gene: -; J gene: TRBJ2-3; clone size: -; V gene: TRBV16
CDR3 protein: CASSQIIAGTENYEQYF; CDR3 DNA: TGCGCCAGCAGCCAGATTATCGCCGGGACAGAGAACTACGAGCAGTACTTC; D gene: TRBD1; J gene: TRBJ2-7; clone size: once; V gene: TRBV4-1
CDR3 protein: CASKTSGAGQETQYF; CDR3 DNA: TGCGCCAGCAAGACGTCCGGAGCGGGGCAAGAGACCCAGTACTTC; D gene: TRBD2; J gene: TRBJ2-5; clone size: -; V gene: TRBV5-1
CDR3 protein: CASSPEGSRNQPQHF; CDR3 DNA: TGTGCCAGTAGTCCCGAGGGGAGTCGAAATCAGCCCCAGCATTTT; D gene: -; J gene: TRBJ1-5; clone size: -; V gene: TRBV19
CDR3 protein: CAISDRGTSYEQFF; CDR3 DNA: TGTGCCATCAGTGATAGGGGGACTTCATATGAGCAGTTCTTC; D gene: -; J gene: TRBJ2-1; clone size: -; V gene: TRBV10-3
CDR3 protein: CAWSKSSVWSNEKLFF; CDR3 DNA: TGTGCCTGGAGTAAGTCTTCGGTGTGGTCTAATGAAAAACTGTTTTTT; D gene: -; J gene: TRBJ1-4; clone size: few; V gene: TRBV30
CDR3 protein: CASIEQGAAETQYF; CDR3 DNA: TGTGCCAGCATCGAACAGGGGGCTGCGGAGACCCAGTACTTC; D gene: TRBD1; J gene: TRBJ2-5; clone size: -; V gene: TRBV5-6
CDR3 protein: CASSLGASGANVLTF; CDR3 DNA: TGTGCCAGCAGCTTAGGGGCATCTGGGGCCAACGTCCTGACTTTC; D gene: -; J gene: TRBJ2-6; clone size: -; V gene: TRBV7-9
CDR3 protein: CASSGPGQGVGELFF; CDR3 DNA: TGTGCCAGTAGTGGACCGGGACAGGGGGTCGGGGAGCTGTTTTTT; D gene: TRBD1; J gene: TRBJ2-2; clone size: -; V gene: TRBV19
CDR3 protein: CASMAENTGELFF; CDR3 DNA: TGTGCCAGCATGGCAGAGAACACCGGGGAGCTGTTTTTT; D gene: -; J gene: TRBJ2-2; clone size: -; V gene: TRBV6-5
CDR3 protein: CASSQDWTGGRGNTIYF; CDR3 DNA: TGCGCCAGCAGCCAAGATTGGACAGGGGGACGTGGAAACACCATATATTTT; D gene: TRBD1; J gene: TRBJ1-3; clone size: -; V gene: TRBV4-1
CDR3 protein: CASSPTGGVSSGANVLTF; CDR3 DNA: TGTGCCAGCAGCCCAACAGGGGGCGTTAGCTCTGGGGCCAACGTCCTGACTTTC; D gene: TRBD1; J gene: TRBJ2-6; clone size: -; V gene: TRBV9
CDR3 protein: CSVAIGTGAGANVLTF; CDR3 DNA: TGCAGCGTGGCAATCGGGACAGGGGCTGGGGCCAACGTCCTGACTTTC; D gene: TRBD1; J gene: TRBJ2-6; clone size: -; V gene: TRBV29-1
CDR3 protein: CASSRQASSYNEQFF; CDR3 DNA: TGTGCCAGCAGCAGACAGGCCAGCTCCTACAATGAGCAGTTCTTC; D gene: -; J gene: TRBJ2-1; clone size: -; V gene: TRBV9
CDR3 protein: CAWSVGQREGQETQYF; CDR3 DNA: TGTGCCTGGAGTGTAGGCCAGCGGGAGGGACAAGAGACCCAGTACTTC; D gene: TRBD2; J gene: TRBJ2-5; clone size: -; V gene: TRBV30